These 31 T cell receptor beta chains originate from one sample sequenced in a study of early T cells in non-severe SARS-CoV-2 infection. In TCRdb, the 5' RACE reads were re-called with MiXCR into one record per CDR3 protein. The data show approximately 81,000 distinct CDR3 sequences, about 6% seen once. Source material: whole blood. The receptors come from an adult who was a healthcare worker with PCR-confirmed SARS-CoV-2 infection or an uninfected control (not recorded which).

This clonotype has at least ten counts. The chain employs TRBV11-2 and TRBJ2-6; 8 bases map to TRBD1. J lost 4 bases, V lost 6 bases, and 14 bases had no gene match. CDR3 length: 18 residues. Germline lookup yields CDR1 SGHAT and CDR2 FQNNGV. The CDR3 sequence: CASRGIPRGRLGANVLTF. The CDR3 DNA reads TGTGCCAGCAGAGGAATACCCAGGGGGCGCTTAGGGGCCAACGTCCTGACTTTC.

This clonotype has at least ten counts. The chain recombines TRBV6-1 with TRBJ2-1; 9 bases map to TRBD2. This CDR3 region has 19 residues. The J segment lost 7 bases and the V segment lost 6 bases, leaving 22 bases of the junction unmatched. CDR1 MNHNS and CDR2 SASEGT come from the germline V gene. The CDR3 is CASSPRRLLAGGAGNEQFF. The CDR3 nucleotides read TGTGCCAGCAGCCCTCGTAGGCTACTCGCGGGGGGGGCCGGAAATGAGCAGTTCTTC.

This clonotype appeared a few times. V gene TRBV11-2 combines with J gene TRBJ2-5; D unclear. The CDR3 covers 15 residues. V was cut by 0 bases and J by 2 bases, with 10 bases left in between. Germline-derived CDR1 and CDR2 are SGHAT and FQNNGV. The CDR3 nucleotides are TGTGCCAGCAGCTTAGAATCGGGCGGTCAAGAGACCCAGTACTTC. Its translation is CASSLESGGQETQYF.

This clonotype came up many times. The rearrangement links TRBV20-1 to TRBJ1-5; D is perhaps TRBD1 (5 bases). Deletions cut 2 bases from V and 4 bases from J, with 12 bases between. The CDR3 runs to 14 residues. Germline lookup yields CDR1 DFQATT and CDR2 SNEGSKA (reference sequence). This chain's CDR3 is CSARLQGRNQPQHF. DNA of the CDR3: TGCAGTGCTAGACTTCAGGGTCGAAATCAGCCCCAGCATTTT.

This clonotype appeared a few times. CDR3 coding DNA: TGTGCCAGCAGCTTAGTTGCTTCAACAGGGGGCTGGAACACTGAAGCTTTCTTT. It translates to CASSLVASTGGWNTEAFF. The chain employs TRBV7-2 and TRBJ1-1, with 9 bases lining up with TRBD1. V lost 1 base to trimming and J lost 1 base; unmatched junction nucleotides: 10. The CDR3 has 18 residues. Germline V CDR1 and CDR2: SGHTA, FQGNSA.

This clonotype was detected many times. This chain joins TRBV20-1 and TRBJ2-5; either TRBD1 or TRBD2 may fit D (6 bases each). Germline V gene lookup returns CDR1 DFQATT and CDR2 SNEGSKA (reference sequence). V was clipped by 0 bases and J by 1 base, with 15 bases between them. The CDR3 runs 16 residues. Here the CDR3 reads CSARDDGGSLQETQYF. The CDR3 DNA is TGCAGTGCTAGAGATGACGGGGGCAGCCTCCAAGAGACCCAGTACTTC.

This clonotype showed up many times. The chain is built from TRBV29-1 and TRBJ1-2; perhaps TRBD1 as D (5 bases). The V and J ends lost 6 bases and 3 bases respectively, with 8 bases between them. Germline lookup yields CDR1 SQVTM and CDR2 ANQGSEA. The CDR3 contains 11 residues. CDR3 amino acids: CSVGHHYGYTF. CDR3 in DNA: TGCAGCGTGGGGCACCACTATGGCTACACCTTC.

This clonotype has at least ten counts. The V and J genes are TRBV5-1 and TRBJ2-1, with D possibly TRBD2 on 6 matching bases. V dropped 5 bases and J dropped 2 bases, with 14 bases sitting between them. Germline values: CDR1 SGHRS, CDR2 YFSETQ. The CDR3 runs 15 residues. The CDR3 spells CASREGSYTYNEQFF. CDR3 DNA sequence: TGCGCCAGCAGGGAGGGCTCCTATACCTACAATGAGCAGTTCTTC.

This clonotype occurred many times. The chain couples TRBV18 to TRBJ2-2; TRBD2 matches 11 bases. Germline CDR1 KGHSH, CDR2 LQKENI. V was clipped by 1 base and J by 0 bases; unmatched bases: 1. This CDR3 has 17 amino acids. This chain's CDR3 is CASSPQLAGANTGELFF. CDR3 DNA sequence: TGTGCCAGCTCACCACAACTAGCGGGGGCGAACACCGGGGAGCTGTTTTTT.

There are a few counts of this clonotype. The chain is built from TRBV10-2 and TRBJ2-3; D remains unclear. Per germline, CDR1 WSHSY and CDR2 SAAADI. V was trimmed by 0 bases and J by 1 base, leaving 11 bases between them. The CDR3 totals 16 residues. The CDR3 loop is CASSESLVGGTDTQYF. CDR3 DNA: TGCGCCAGCAGTGAGTCGCTAGTGGGTGGCACAGATACGCAGTATTTT.

This clonotype was counted at least ten times. CDR3 DNA: TGTGCCAGCAGGCACCCACAGGGATTGTCCCAGTACTTC. This gives the protein CASRHPQGLSQYF. The rearrangement joins TRBV7-9 to TRBJ2-5; D is perhaps TRBD1 (6 bases). V lost 6 bases and J lost 9, with 17 bases in between. Germline CDR1 SEHNR, CDR2 FQNEAQ (reference sequence). This CDR3 comprises 13 residues. Complete variable domain (other parts from reference TRBV7-9 and TRBJ2-5): DTGVSQNPRHKITKRGQNVTFRCDPISEHNRLYWYRQTLGQGPEFLTYFQNEAQLEKSRLLSDRFSAERPKGSFSTLEIQRTEQGDSAMYLCASRHPQGLSQYFGPGTRLLVL.

This clonotype was seen ten or more times. The rearrangement links TRBV15 to TRBJ2-7; 8 positions agree with TRBD2. Germline CDR1 is LNHNV and CDR2 is YYDKDF (reference sequence). This CDR3 has 15 amino acids. The trim removed 0 bases at V and 0 bases at J, leaving 1 base unmatched. The CDR3 spells CATSRESGSSYEQYF. The DNA of the CDR3 is TGTGCCACCAGCAGAGAGAGCGGGAGCTCCTACGAGCAGTACTTC. The full variable domain, completed using reference TRBV15 and TRBJ2-7, is DAMVIQNPRYQVTQFGKPVTLSCSQTLNHNVMYWYQQKSSQAPKLLFHYYDKDFNNEADTPDNFQSRRPNTSFCFLDIRSPGLGDTAMYLCATSRESGSSYEQYFGPGTRLTVT.

The chain uses TRBV20-1 and TRBJ2-7; D not resolved. The CDR3 extends over 11 amino acids. Germline lookup yields CDR1 DFQATT and CDR2 SNEGSKA (reference sequence). Trimming removed 6 bases from V and 2 bases from J, with 8 bases in between. Here the CDR3 DNA reads TGCAGTGCCACTCTTACCTACGAGCAGTACTTC. Protein: CSATLTYEQYF.

This clonotype was observed a few times. The rearrangement uses TRBV7-9 and TRBJ2-3, with D possibly TRBD1 on 5 matching bases. Germline CDR1 and CDR2: SEHNR and FQNEAQ (reference sequence). The CDR3 sequence is 13 residues long. V lost 0 bases and J lost 6, with 7 bases in between. CDR3 loop: CASSLAPGDTQYF. The CDR3 DNA reads TGTGCCAGCAGCTTAGCGCCAGGGGATACGCAGTATTTT.

At least ten counts were recorded for this clonotype. V is TRBV19 and J is TRBJ2-4; D tentatively fits TRBD1 or TRBD2 (5 bases each). CDR1 LNHDA and CDR2 SQIVND come from the germline V gene (reference sequence). CDR3 length: 15 residues. V lost 4 bases, J lost 1 base, and 11 bases lay in between. CDR3 protein: CASSSYRDAKNIQYF. The DNA for the CDR3 is TGTGCCAGTAGTAGTTACCGGGACGCCAAAAACATTCAGTACTTC.

This clonotype has more than one count but fewer than ten. V is TRBV10-1 and J is TRBJ2-1, with TRBD2 matching 8 bases. V gave up 0 bases and J gave up 9 bases; unmatched junction bases: 7. The CDR3 loop spans 15 amino acids. The germline gives CDR1 WNHNN, CDR2 SYGVQD (reference sequence). The CDR3 sequence: CASSESREGLGEQFF. CDR3 sequence (DNA): TGCGCCAGCAGTGAGTCCCGGGAGGGCCTCGGTGAGCAGTTCTTC.

V gene TRBV11-1 combines with J gene TRBJ2-2, with D possibly matching TRBD2 (6 bases). CDR3 size: 14 residues. V was shortened by 6 bases and J by 6 bases, with 14 bases between the two germline ends. Germline lookup yields CDR1 SGHAT and CDR2 FQDESV (reference sequence). The CDR3 region is CASRVTPSAGELFF. CDR3 nucleotide sequence: TGTGCCAGCAGGGTCACACCTAGCGCCGGGGAGCTGTTTTTT.

J is TRBJ1-6 and V is TRBV7-8; D remains ambiguous. The CDR3 has 13 amino acids. Germline lookup yields CDR1 SGHVS and CDR2 FQNEAQ. V shed 2 bases and J shed 7 bases, with 6 bases lying between them. The CDR3 here is CASSLLGNSPLHF. The CDR3 DNA is TGTGCCAGCAGCTTACTGGGGAATTCACCCCTCCACTTT.

The chain employs TRBV19 and TRBJ2-3; the D gene is possibly TRBD2 (5 bases). The V and J ends lost 6 bases and 1 base respectively, with 11 bases between them. This CDR3 has 14 amino acids. The V gene's germline CDR1 is LNHDA and CDR2 SQIVND (reference sequence). The CDR3 nucleotides are TGTGCCAGTAGCCCGGATAGCGGCACAGATACGCAGTATTTT. Translated: CASSPDSGTDTQYF.

This clonotype has more than one count but fewer than ten. The chain joins TRBV10-3 to TRBJ2-2; 8 positions match TRBD2. V shed 7 bases, J shed 4 bases, and the junction held 5 bases outside the gene matches. From germline, CDR1 is ENHRY and CDR2 SYGVKD. The CDR3 is 14 amino acids. CDR3 region: CAIKRGPTTGELFF. CDR3 coding DNA: TGTGCCATCAAGCGGGGGCCGACCACCGGGGAGCTGTTTTTT.

The table lists this clonotype with a few counts. This chain uses TRBV19 with TRBJ2-5; 14 nucleotides line up with TRBD2. V dropped 7 bases and J dropped 6; count of bases not matched to a gene: 7. CDR1 is LNHDA, CDR2 SQIVND, per germline (reference sequence). The CDR3 extends over 15 amino acids. The CDR3 DNA reads TGTGCCAGTACCACCGGGACTAGCGGGAGTAAGACCCAGTACTTC. Amino acids: CASTTGTSGSKTQYF.

The sample holds a few counts of this clonotype. V gene TRBV7-2 combines with J gene TRBJ2-3, with D hard to call. Germline CDR1 SGHTA, CDR2 FQGNSA. Trimming took off 5 bases at V and 0 bases at J, with 12 bases between the two ends. This CDR3 spans 15 amino acids. CDR3 loop: CASSASRSSTDTQYF. In nucleotides, the CDR3 is TGTGCCAGCAGCGCCTCGCGTTCTAGCACAGATACGCAGTATTTT.

This clonotype was counted a few times. V gene TRBV29-1 combines with J gene TRBJ2-3; TRBD2 matches at 7 bases. V lost 7 bases and J lost 4; bases outside the gene matches: 11. This CDR3 region has 14 residues. The germline V gene has CDR1 SQVTM and CDR2 ANQGSEA. CDR3 loop: CSGTAGEVPDTQYF. CDR3 sequence (DNA): TGCAGCGGTACCGCGGGAGAGGTCCCAGATACGCAGTATTTT.

This clonotype was recorded a few times. The gene calls are TRBV27 and TRBJ2-1, with TRBD2 matching 9 bases. This CDR3 spans 16 amino acids. Looked up from germline, CDR1 is MNHEY and CDR2 is SMNVEV (reference sequence). The J segment lost 3 bases and the V segment lost 4 bases, leaving 7 bases of the junction unmatched. The DNA of the CDR3 is TGTGCCAGCAGTTCCGAGACTAGCGGCTACTACAATGAGCAGTTCTTC. Protein sequence: CASSSETSGYYNEQFF.

This clonotype was seen a few times. The rearrangement joins TRBV5-6 to TRBJ2-6; no firm D call. The CDR3 covers 14 residues. Germline lookup yields CDR1 SGHDT and CDR2 YYEEEE. Trimming removed 4 bases from V and 2 bases from J, with 7 bases in between. The CDR3 spells CASSPTPGANVLTF. CDR3 in DNA: TGTGCCAGCAGCCCGACGCCTGGGGCCAACGTCCTGACTTTC.

CDR3 in amino acids: CASRSGGGELFF. The CDR3 DNA is TGTGCCAGCAGGTCAGGGGGCGGGGAGCTGTTTTTT. This chain joins TRBV27 and TRBJ2-2; 7 bases fit TRBD1. Germline V gene lookup returns CDR1 MNHEY and CDR2 SMNVEV (reference sequence). The CDR3 is 12 residues long. The J segment lost 7 bases and the V segment lost 6 bases, leaving 2 bases of the junction unmatched.

This chain connects TRBV4-3 to TRBJ2-1; TRBD2 agrees at 9 bases. The CDR3 loop spans 16 amino acids. Germline lookup yields CDR1 LGHNA and CDR2 YSLEER. V shed 1 base and J 4 bases; nucleotides not matched to a gene: 5. For the CDR3, the DNA is TGCGCCAGCAGCCAAGGTGCCAGCGGGAGGTACAATGAGCAGTTCTTC. This gives the protein CASSQGASGRYNEQFF.

This clonotype was observed a handful of times. The chain has TRBV6-2 or TRBV6-3 and TRBJ2-3; 8 nucleotides agree with TRBD1. J gave up 1 base and V 2 bases, and 5 bases lay outside the gene matches. The CDR3 runs to 16 residues. Germline-derived CDR1 and CDR2 are MNHEY and SVGEGT. CDR3 nucleotide sequence: TGTGCCAGCAGTTACCAAGGGACAGGACGCACAGATACGCAGTATTTT. This encodes CASSYQGTGRTDTQYF.

This clonotype was seen at least ten times. The rearrangement uses TRBV12-3 or TRBV12-4 and TRBJ1-1; TRBD1 might be the D (6 bases). This CDR3 is 13 amino acids long. Trimming cost V 5 bases and J 4 bases, with 11 bases left between them. CDR3 sequence: CASSIRGSTEAFF. CDR3 in DNA: TGTGCCAGCAGTATCAGGGGTAGCACTGAAGCTTTCTTT.

This rearrangement joins TRBV4-2 to TRBJ2-7; 9 positions match TRBD2. The germline V gene has CDR1 LGHNA and CDR2 YNFKEQ. V was pared by 5 bases and J by 0 bases, with 8 bases of the junction left unmatched. The length of the CDR3 is 16 residues. The DNA for the CDR3 is TGTGCCAGCAGCTTAGGACTAGCGCGAAGCTCCTACGAGCAGTACTTC. This translates into CASSLGLARSSYEQYF.

This clonotype was seen at least ten times. The CDR3 region has the DNA TGTGCCAGCAGCCAAGGGCCGGGGGGGACTAGCACAGATACGCAGTATTTT. Amino acid sequence: CASSQGPGGTSTDTQYF. V and J are TRBV4-2 and TRBJ2-3; 8 bases are a match to TRBD2. Unmatched junction bases numbered 6, after V lost 1 base and J lost 0 bases. This CDR3 spans 17 amino acids. The germline CDR1 and CDR2 sequences are LGHNA and YNFKEQ.